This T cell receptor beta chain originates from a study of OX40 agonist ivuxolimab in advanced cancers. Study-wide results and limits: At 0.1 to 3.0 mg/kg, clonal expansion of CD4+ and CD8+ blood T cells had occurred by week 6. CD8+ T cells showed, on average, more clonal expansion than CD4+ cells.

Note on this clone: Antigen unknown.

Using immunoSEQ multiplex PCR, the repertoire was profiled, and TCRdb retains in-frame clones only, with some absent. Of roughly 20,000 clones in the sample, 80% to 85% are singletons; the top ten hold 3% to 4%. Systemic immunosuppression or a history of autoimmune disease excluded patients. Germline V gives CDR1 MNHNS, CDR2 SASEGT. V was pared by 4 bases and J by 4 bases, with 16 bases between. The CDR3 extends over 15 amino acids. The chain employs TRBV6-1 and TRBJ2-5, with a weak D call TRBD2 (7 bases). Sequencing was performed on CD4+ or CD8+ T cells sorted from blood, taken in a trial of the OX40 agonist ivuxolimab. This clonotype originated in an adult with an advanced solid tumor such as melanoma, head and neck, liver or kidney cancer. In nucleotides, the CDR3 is TGTGCCAGCAGTGCCCGCGGGGGCAGCCGAGAGACCCAGTACTTC. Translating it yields CASSARGGSRETQYF.